One sample yielded the 30 T cell receptor beta chains listed below, sequenced in a study of blood T cells in healthy people across ages. PCR was performed a second time for about 6 to 12 cycles using a sample-barcoded 5' primer and a J-beta primer mix. Via MiXCR, TCRdb re-called the 5' RACE reads, giving one row per CDR3 protein. The sample holds 910,000 or so distinct CDR3 sequences, about 51% seen once. The sequencing input was blood. Receptor source: a woman aged 55-75 years in good health.

CDR3 coding DNA: TGTGCCAGCAGTGATCACAGGGGGCTTAATCAGCCCCAGCATTTT. As protein: CASSDHRGLNQPQHF. The V call is TRBV2, the J call TRBJ1-5; 9 bases match TRBD1. After removal of 3 bases from V and 4 bases from J, the junction contained 4 bases not matched to a gene. Germline CDR1 and CDR2: SNHLY and FYNNEI. The CDR3 extends over 15 amino acids.

This chain links TRBV28 with TRBJ1-2; TRBD1 is a possible D gene (5 bases). The CDR3 has 14 amino acids. V was trimmed by 3 bases and J by 10 bases, leaving 18 bases between them. The germline gives CDR1 MDHEN, CDR2 SYDVKM. The CDR3 DNA sequence: TGTGCCAGCAGTTTTTCTCGGGACCGTGTCTACTACACCTTC. Translating gives CASSFSRDRVYYTF.

The chain joins TRBV20-1 to TRBJ2-2, with D uncertain. The CDR3 has 12 amino acids. The germline CDR1 and CDR2 sequences are DFQATT and SNEGSKA (reference sequence). V lost 6 bases, J lost 6 bases, and 11 bases lay in between. The CDR3 sequence: CSAIEWAGELFF. CDR3 DNA: TGCAGTGCGATAGAATGGGCCGGGGAGCTGTTTTTT.

The chain uses TRBV7-9 and TRBJ1-2; the match to TRBD1 covers 8 bases. Germline V gene sequence: CDR1 SEHNR, CDR2 FQNEAQ (reference sequence). The CDR3 runs to 16 residues. The V gene end was trimmed by 5 bases and the J gene end by 3 bases; junction bases not matched to a gene: 11. The DNA for the CDR3 is TGTGCCAGCAGCCGAGGGACAGGAGCCACGGACTATGGCTACACCTTC. As protein: CASSRGTGATDYGYTF.

V gene TRBV3-1 combines with J gene TRBJ2-5; 14 bases agree with TRBD2. The CDR3 totals 15 residues. Germline trimming cut 4 bases from V and 12 bases from J; bases unmatched to any gene: 10. In germline, CDR1 is LGHDT, CDR2 YNNKEL (reference sequence). DNA for the CDR3: TGTGCCAGCAGCCCCGGGACTAGCGGGAGATTGGGCAAGTACTTC. Translated: CASSPGTSGRLGKYF.

Comments on this clonotype: One end of the junction fails to match germline, which may point to a read error. V is TRBV13 and J is TRBJ1-1; the D gene is possibly TRBD1 (5 bases). The CDR3 is 17 residues long. The V gene's germline CDR1 is PRHDT and CDR2 FYEKMQ (reference sequence). Written as DNA, the CDR3 is TGTACCAGCAGCTCAGCCCGATGGACCCACCAGGGTACTGAAGCTTTCTTT. It encodes CTSSSARWTHQGTEAFF.

This chain uses TRBV28 with TRBJ2-5; the D gene is possibly TRBD1 (6 bases). CDR1 and CDR2 (germline): MDHEN, SYDVKM. V shed 6 bases and J shed 5 bases, with 16 bases lying between them. The CDR3 length is 14 residues. The CDR3, as DNA: TGTGCCAGCAGGAACGGCAGGGGTAGGGAGACCCAGTACTTC. Its translation is CASRNGRGRETQYF.

The chain joins TRBV4-1 to TRBJ2-5; D gene unclear. CDR1 and CDR2 (germline): MGHRA, YSYEKL. CDR3 length: 15 amino acids. V was trimmed by 0 bases and J by 2 bases, leaving 10 bases between them. CDR3 in DNA: TGCGCCAGCAGCCAAGATTTGGGCCCTCAAGAGACCCAGTACTTC. Translating gives CASSQDLGPQETQYF.

The genes are TRBV4-3 and TRBJ2-3; D may be TRBD1 (5 bases). This CDR3 comprises 13 residues. The V gene lost 0 bases and the J gene lost 11 bases, with 12 bases spanning the gap. Germline lookup yields CDR1 LGHNA and CDR2 YSLEER. CDR3 coding DNA: TGCGCCAGCAGCCAAGAAGGGGTCTCGGGGCAGTATTTT. Amino acids: CASSQEGVSGQYF.

V gene TRBV7-2 combines with J gene TRBJ2-5; 8 nucleotides align to TRBD2. This CDR3 comprises 16 residues. The germline CDR1 and CDR2 sequences are SGHTA and FQGNSA. V shed 1 base, J shed 4 bases, and the junction held 8 bases outside the gene matches. The CDR3 sequence: CASSLVALAGRETQYF. CDR3 DNA: TGTGCCAGCAGCTTAGTAGCCCTAGCGGGTAGAGAGACCCAGTACTTC.

This clonotype has a single count. CDR3 residues: CASSRQAYSNQPQHF. The CDR3 nucleotides read TGTGCCAGCAGTCGACAGGCTTATAGCAATCAGCCCCAGCATTTT. This chain uses TRBV27 with TRBJ1-5; D is perhaps TRBD1 (6 bases). The CDR3 has 15 residues. V was shortened by 5 bases and J by 0 bases, with 11 bases between the two germline ends. The V gene's germline CDR1 is MNHEY and CDR2 SMNVEV (reference sequence).

Turning to this clonotype: One end of the junction does not line up with germline, which may come from a read error. This chain uses TRBV29-1 with TRBJ1-4; tentative D call: TRBD1 (6 bases). The length of the CDR3 is 13 residues. Germline values: CDR1 SQVTM, CDR2 ANQGSEA. CDR3 nucleotide sequence: TGCAGCGCTGAAGGGGGTTTTACGAGAAAACTGTTTTTT. It translates to CSAEGGFTRKLFF.

The chain joins TRBV7-2 to TRBJ2-5, with 8 bases aligning to TRBD1. In germline, CDR1 is SGHTA, CDR2 FQGNSA. The ends lost 5 bases at V and 7 bases at J; junction bases unmatched: 12. The CDR3 totals 15 residues. Written as DNA, the CDR3 is TGTGCCAGCAGCCCACGGACAGGGTCGTTCGGGACCCAGTACTTC. Its protein is CASSPRTGSFGTQYF.

J is TRBJ1-1 and V is TRBV20-1; 7 positions match TRBD1. The CDR3 spans 13 residues. The J segment lost 4 bases and the V segment lost 6 bases, leaving 8 bases of the junction unmatched. The germline V gene has CDR1 DFQATT and CDR2 SNEGSKA (reference sequence). The CDR3 spells CSAEGAVGTEAFF. The CDR3, as DNA: TGCAGTGCGGAGGGGGCGGTTGGCACTGAAGCTTTCTTT.

This clonotype occurred once. V and J are TRBV6-6 and TRBJ2-3; TRBD2 matches 7 bases. The V gene end was trimmed by 6 bases and the J gene end by 3 bases; junction bases not matched to a gene: 6. Germline values: CDR1 MNHNY, CDR2 SVGAGI (reference sequence). CDR3 length: 14 amino acids. CDR3 bases: TGTGCCAGCAGGCAACTGGGGGGGACAGATACGCAGTATTTT. This sequence encodes CASRQLGGTDTQYF.

This sequence joins TRBV30 and TRBJ2-3; D uncertain. Trimming took off 3 bases at V and 0 bases at J, with 4 bases between the two ends. This CDR3 region has 12 residues. CDR1 is GTSNPN, CDR2 SVGIG, per germline (reference sequence). CDR3: CAWRGSTDTQYF. The CDR3 DNA follows: TGTGCCTGGAGAGGTAGCACAGATACGCAGTATTTT.

The CDR3 sequence: CASSSRTSGTPSYNEQFF. The CDR3 DNA follows: TGTGCCAGCAGTAGCCGGACTAGCGGGACCCCCTCCTACAATGAGCAGTTCTTC. The chain is built from TRBV27 and TRBJ2-1, with 12 bases matching TRBD2. This CDR3 is 18 amino acids long. J gave up 0 bases and V 5 bases, and 8 bases lay outside the gene matches. CDR1 is MNHEY and CDR2 is SMNVEV in the germline V gene (reference sequence).

This chain joins TRBV12-3 or TRBV12-4 and TRBJ2-5, with a possible D match to TRBD1 (6 bases). The J call may be wrong; the DNA end is better matched by TRBJ2-7. CDR3 length: 14 amino acids. This chain's CDR3 is CASSFRTALYEQYF. As DNA, the CDR3 is TGTGCCAGCAGTTTTAGGACAGCCCTATACGAGCAGTACTTC.

The CDR3 DNA follows: TGTGCCAGCAGCCAAGGGCGAATTACCTACGAGCAGTACTTC. Translating it yields CASSQGRITYEQYF. The chain links TRBV3-1 to TRBJ2-7; no definite D call. Trimming removed 1 base from V and 2 bases from J, with 9 bases in between. There are 14 residues in the CDR3. Germline CDR1 and CDR2: LGHDT and YNNKEL (reference sequence).

There are many counts of this clonotype. The chain employs TRBV29-1 and TRBJ2-7, with D unresolved. The CDR3 is 11 residues long. CDR1 SQVTM and CDR2 ANQGSEA come from the germline V gene. The V end was cut by 4 bases, the J end by 2 bases, with 6 bases between. The CDR3 region is CSVGHPYEQYF. The DNA of the CDR3 is TGCAGCGTTGGGCATCCCTACGAGCAGTACTTC.

This sequence joins TRBV15 and TRBJ1-2; D remains ambiguous. Trimming took 3 bases from V and 4 from J, leaving 15 bases between them. The CDR3 is 15 residues long. CDR1 is LNHNV and CDR2 is YYDKDF in the germline V gene (reference sequence). As DNA, the CDR3 is TGTGCCACCAGCAGGCTCTCCCGAGGAGGCTATGGCTACACCTTC. This encodes CATSRLSRGGYGYTF.

V usage is TRBV27 and J usage is TRBJ2-3; D is uncertain. The germline V gene encodes CDR1 MNHEY and CDR2 SMNVEV (reference sequence). CDR3 length: 17 amino acids. V lost 3 bases to trimming and J lost 0 bases, with 16 bases between them. CDR3 coding DNA: TGTGCCAGCAGTTTCCTCCGGGCCAGCAGAAGCACAGATACGCAGTATTTT. It yields the protein CASSFLRASRSTDTQYF.

This chain uses TRBV20-1 with TRBJ2-1, with TRBD2 as a possible D gene (6 bases). CDR3 size: 14 residues. Trimming shortened V by 6 bases and J by 1 base, and 13 bases separated the two germline ends. CDR1 DFQATT and CDR2 SNEGSKA come from the germline V gene (reference sequence). Written as DNA, the CDR3 is TGCAGTGCCGAGGGCCGGGGGTCCTACAATGAGCAGTTCTTC. It yields the protein CSAEGRGSYNEQFF.

The chain links TRBV4-1 to TRBJ2-5; D could derive from TRBD1 or TRBD2 (5 bases each). Trimming stripped 0 bases from V and 3 bases from J, with 8 bases between. Germline CDR1 reads MGHRA; CDR2 reads YSYEKL. The CDR3 consists of 14 residues. CDR3 region: CASSQDLGEETQYF. The CDR3 DNA reads TGCGCCAGCAGCCAAGATCTGGGGGAAGAGACCCAGTACTTC.

The rearrangement links TRBV12-3 or TRBV12-4 to TRBJ2-4; 12 nucleotides line up with TRBD2. Near its end, the DNA agrees better with TRBJ2-7, so the J call may be wrong. The CDR3 has 15 residues. The CDR3 region is CASTTGLAGRVEQYF. The CDR3, as DNA: TGTGCCAGCACCACCGGACTAGCGGGACGGGTCGAGCAGTACTTC.

The V gene is TRBV20-1, the J gene TRBJ2-7, with 9 bases fitting TRBD2. The CDR3 consists of 16 residues. The V gene end was trimmed by 5 bases and the J gene end by 2 bases; junction bases not matched to a gene: 13. In germline, CDR1 is DFQATT, CDR2 SNEGSKA (reference sequence). DNA for the CDR3: TGCAGTGCTGGGGGCAAGCAGCGGGAGGAGACCTACGAGCAGTACTTC. Protein product: CSAGGKQREETYEQYF.

This clonotype was seen only a few times. The chain uses TRBV7-2 and TRBJ2-1, with 10 bases identical to TRBD2. This CDR3 is 17 amino acids long. The ends lost 4 bases at V and 4 bases at J; junction bases unmatched: 10. Germline V gene sequence: CDR1 SGHTA, CDR2 FQGNSA. The CDR3 coding sequence is TGTGCCAGCAGCTCCTTTCCTGGACTAGCGGAGTACAATGAGCAGTTCTTC. Amino acids: CASSSFPGLAEYNEQFF.

The chain links TRBV3-1 to TRBJ2-6, with a weak D call TRBD2 (6 bases). V lost 6 bases and J 3 bases, leaving 18 bases between the germline ends. Germline CDR1 is LGHDT and CDR2 is YNNKEL (reference sequence). The CDR3 length is 17 residues. The CDR3 DNA sequence: TGTGCCAGCAGTCCCACCGGGAGTATTTTTGGGGCCAACGTCCTGACTTTC. As protein: CASSPTGSIFGANVLTF.

This chain connects TRBV10-3 to TRBJ2-5, with 7 positions matching TRBD1. The germline CDR1 and CDR2 sequences are ENHRY and SYGVKD. After removal of 4 bases from V and 11 bases from J, the junction contained 13 bases not matched to a gene. The CDR3 is 14 residues long. CDR3 amino acids: CAISVDDRVAEQYF. CDR3 coding DNA: TGTGCCATCAGTGTAGATGACAGGGTGGCTGAGCAGTACTTC.

This clonotype was counted a few times. The rearrangement uses TRBV5-1 and TRBJ2-3; D is unclear. The CDR3 is 14 residues long. V lost 2 bases, J lost 1 base, and 8 bases lay in between. The germline V gene encodes CDR1 SGHRS and CDR2 YFSETQ. CDR3 in amino acids: CASSLGWGTDTQYF. The DNA of the CDR3 is TGCGCCAGCAGCTTAGGGTGGGGCACAGATACGCAGTATTTT.